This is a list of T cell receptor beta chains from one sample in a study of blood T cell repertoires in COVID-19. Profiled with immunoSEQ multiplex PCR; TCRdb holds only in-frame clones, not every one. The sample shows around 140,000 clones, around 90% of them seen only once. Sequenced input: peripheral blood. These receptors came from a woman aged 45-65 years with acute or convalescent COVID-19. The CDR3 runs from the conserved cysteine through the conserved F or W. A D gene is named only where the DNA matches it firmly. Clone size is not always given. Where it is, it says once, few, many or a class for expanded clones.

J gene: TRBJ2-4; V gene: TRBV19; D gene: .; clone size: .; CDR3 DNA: TGTGCCAGTAGTAGCACAGGGTCGAAGGCCAAAAACATTCAGTACTTC; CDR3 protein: CASSSTGSKAKNIQYF
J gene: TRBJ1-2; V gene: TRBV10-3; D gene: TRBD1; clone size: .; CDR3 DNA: TGTGCCATCACTGGGACAGGGGAGGCCTATGGCTACACCTTC; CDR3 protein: CAITGTGEAYGYTF
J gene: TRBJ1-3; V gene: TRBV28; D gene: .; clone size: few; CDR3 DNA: TGTGCCAGCAGTTCGCAGGGCCACTCTGGAAACACCATATATTTT; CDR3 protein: CASSSQGHSGNTIYF
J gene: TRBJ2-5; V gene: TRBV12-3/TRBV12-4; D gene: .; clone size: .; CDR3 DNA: TGTGCCAGCAAGCCACCGTACCAAGAGACCCAGTACTTC; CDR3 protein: CASKPPYQETQYF
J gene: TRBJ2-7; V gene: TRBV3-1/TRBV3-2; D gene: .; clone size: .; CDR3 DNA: TGTGCCAGCAGCCAAGATGAGGCCTACGAGCAGTACTTC; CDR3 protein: CASSQDEAYEQYF
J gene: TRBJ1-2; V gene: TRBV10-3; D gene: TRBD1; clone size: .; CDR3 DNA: TGTGCCATCAGTGAGTCGCCGGGACAGGGGGCGCCTCGAGGCTACACCTTC; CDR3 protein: CAISESPGQGAPRGYTF
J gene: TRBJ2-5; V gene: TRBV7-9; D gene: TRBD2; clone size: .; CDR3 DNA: TGTGCCAGCAGCCCTCTACTAGCGCCCTTTGAGACCCAGTACTTC; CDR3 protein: CASSPLLAPFETQYF
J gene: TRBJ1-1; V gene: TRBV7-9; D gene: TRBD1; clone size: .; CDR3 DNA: TGTGCCAGCAGCTTAGAGACAGGGAAAACTGAAGCTTTCTTT; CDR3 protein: CASSLETGKTEAFF
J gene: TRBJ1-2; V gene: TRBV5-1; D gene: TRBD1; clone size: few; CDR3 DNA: TGCGCCAGCAGGACCGGGACAGGGGCCCACTATGGCTACACCTTC; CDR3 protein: CASRTGTGAHYGYTF
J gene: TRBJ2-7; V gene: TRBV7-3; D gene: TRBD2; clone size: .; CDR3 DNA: TGTGCCAGCAGCTACACCGGACTAGCGGGAGTTCTTGAGCAGTACTTC; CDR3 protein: CASSYTGLAGVLEQYF
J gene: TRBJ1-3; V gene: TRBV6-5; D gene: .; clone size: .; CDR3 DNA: TGTGCCAGCAGTTACACGCTGACAGGAAACACCATATATTTT; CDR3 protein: CASSYTLTGNTIYF
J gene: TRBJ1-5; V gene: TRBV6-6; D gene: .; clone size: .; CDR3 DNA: TGTGCCAGCCGGGAAGATAGCAATCAGCCCCAGCATTTT; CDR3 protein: CASREDSNQPQHF
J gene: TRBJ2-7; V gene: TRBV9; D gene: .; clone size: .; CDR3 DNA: TGTGCCAGCAGCTCGGGGGTCGGCTACGAGCAGTACTTC; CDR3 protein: CASSSGVGYEQYF
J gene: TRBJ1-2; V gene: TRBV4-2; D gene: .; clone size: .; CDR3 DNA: TGTGCCAGCAGCCCGACTAGAGGGGCCCCAGGGAATGTAGCCTTC; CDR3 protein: CASSPTRGAPGNVAF
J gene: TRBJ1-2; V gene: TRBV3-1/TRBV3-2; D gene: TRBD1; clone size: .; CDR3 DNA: TGTGCCAGCAGCCAAGATATGGGACAGAGACACTATGGCTACACCTTC; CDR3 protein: CASSQDMGQRHYGYTF
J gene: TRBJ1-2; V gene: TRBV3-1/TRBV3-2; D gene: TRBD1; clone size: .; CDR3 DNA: TGTGCCAGCAGCCGCCGGGACAGGCGCCCTAACTATGGCTACACCTTC; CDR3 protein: CASSRRDRRPNYGYTF
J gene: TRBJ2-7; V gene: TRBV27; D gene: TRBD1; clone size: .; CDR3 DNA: TGTGCCAGCAGCCCCGGGACAGGGGAGTACGAGCAGTACTTC; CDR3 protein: CASSPGTGEYEQYF
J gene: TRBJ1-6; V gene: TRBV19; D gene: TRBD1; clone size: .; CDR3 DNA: TGTGCCAGTCGAGAGGGACAGGGGAATAATTCACCCCTCCACTTT; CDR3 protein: CASREGQGNNSPLHF
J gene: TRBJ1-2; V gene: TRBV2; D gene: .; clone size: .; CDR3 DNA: TGTGCCAGCAGTGAAGCAGCAGGGTATGGCTACACCTTC; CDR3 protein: CASSEAAGYGYTF
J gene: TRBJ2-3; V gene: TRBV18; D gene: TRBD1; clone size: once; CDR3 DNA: TGTGCCAGCTCACCAAGACAGGGGATAACAGATACGCAGTATTTT; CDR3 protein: CASSPRQGITDTQYF
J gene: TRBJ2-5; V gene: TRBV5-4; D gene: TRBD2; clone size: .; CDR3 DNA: TGTGCCAGCAGCTTGGATGGTTGGGCTAGCGGGCAAGAGACCCAGTACTTC; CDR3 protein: CASSLDGWASGQETQYF
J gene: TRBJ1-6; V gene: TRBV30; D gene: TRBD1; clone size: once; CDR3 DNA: TGTGCCTGGAGTGGAGAGGGGGCGCGCTCACCCCTCCACTTT; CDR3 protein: CAWSGEGARSPLHF
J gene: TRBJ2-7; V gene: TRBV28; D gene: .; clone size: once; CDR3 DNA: TGTGCCAGCAGCCTCAAGACTAACTCCTACGAGCAGTACTTC; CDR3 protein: CASSLKTNSYEQYF
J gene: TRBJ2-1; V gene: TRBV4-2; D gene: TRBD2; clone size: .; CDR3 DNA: TGTGCCAGCAGCCAAGACCCCCCGGGCCTAGCGGCTAACAATGAGCAGTTCTTC; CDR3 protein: CASSQDPPGLAANNEQFF
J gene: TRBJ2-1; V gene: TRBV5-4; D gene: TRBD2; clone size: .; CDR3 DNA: TGTGCCAGCAGCTTGGCACGCGGCGGGGGATCCTACAATGAGCAGTTCTTC; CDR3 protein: CASSLARGGGSYNEQFF
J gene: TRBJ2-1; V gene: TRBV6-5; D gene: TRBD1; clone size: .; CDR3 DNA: TGTGCCAGCAGACCCCCCGCCCCAGGGGGCAATGAGCAGTTCTTC; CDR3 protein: CASRPPAPGGNEQFF
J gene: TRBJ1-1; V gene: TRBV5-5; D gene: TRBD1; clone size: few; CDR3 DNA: TGTGCCAGCAGCTCATTAGACAGGGTTAACACTGAAGCTTTCTTT; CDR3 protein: CASSSLDRVNTEAFF
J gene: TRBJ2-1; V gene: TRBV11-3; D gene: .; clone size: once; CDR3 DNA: TGTGCCAGCAGCTTAGATGCGGATGAGCAGTTCTTC; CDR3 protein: CASSLDADEQFF
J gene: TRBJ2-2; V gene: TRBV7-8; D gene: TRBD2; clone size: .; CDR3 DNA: TGTGCCAGCAGCCAGGGACTAGCGGGAGTCGGGGAGCTGTTTTTT; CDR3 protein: CASSQGLAGVGELFF
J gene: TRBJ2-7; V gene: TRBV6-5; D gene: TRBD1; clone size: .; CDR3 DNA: TGTGCCAGCAGTACGACAGGGGTCATCGGCTACGAGCAGTACTTC; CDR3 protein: CASSTTGVIGYEQYF
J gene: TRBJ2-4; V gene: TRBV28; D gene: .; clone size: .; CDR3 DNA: TGTGCCAGCGTCGGTTTCTCTGGCATTCAGTACTTC; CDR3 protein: CASVGFSGIQYF
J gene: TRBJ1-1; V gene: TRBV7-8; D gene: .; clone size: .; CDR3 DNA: TGTGCCAGCAGCTTGTGGGCAGATTCATCTGAAGCTTTCTTT; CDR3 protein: CASSLWADSSEAFF
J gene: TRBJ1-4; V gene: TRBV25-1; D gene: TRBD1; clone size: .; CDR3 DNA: TGTGCCAGCAGTCAGACAGGGGTGTATAATGAAAAACTGTTTTTT; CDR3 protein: CASSQTGVYNEKLFF
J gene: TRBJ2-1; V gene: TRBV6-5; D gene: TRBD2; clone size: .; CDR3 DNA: TGTGCCAGCAGTTTACTAGCGGGGCCTTACAATGAGCAGTTCTTC; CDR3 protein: CASSLLAGPYNEQFF
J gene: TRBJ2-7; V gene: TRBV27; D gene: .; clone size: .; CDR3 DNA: TGTGCCAGCAGTGGGGGCCGAGAGCAGTACTTC; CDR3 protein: CASSGGREQYF
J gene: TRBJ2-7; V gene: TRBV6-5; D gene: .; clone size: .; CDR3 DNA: TGTGCCAGCAGTTACTGGGCGGGCGGGTACTCCTACGAGCAGTACTTC; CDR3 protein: CASSYWAGGYSYEQYF
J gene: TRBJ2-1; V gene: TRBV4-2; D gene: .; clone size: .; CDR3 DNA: TGTGCCAGCAGCCAAGGGCAGGGGTCCTACAATGAGCAGTTCTTC; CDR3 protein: CASSQGQGSYNEQFF
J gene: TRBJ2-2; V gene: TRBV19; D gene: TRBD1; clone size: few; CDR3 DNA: TGTGCCAGTAGTATATCCGGGACAGGGTCTCGTATCGGGGAGCTGTTTTTT; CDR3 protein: CASSISGTGSRIGELFF
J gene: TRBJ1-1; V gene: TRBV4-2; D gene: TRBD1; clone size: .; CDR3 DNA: TGTGCCAGCAGCCAAGTCGGAACAGGGGGTAATGAAGCTTTCTTT; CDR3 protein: CASSQVGTGGNEAFF
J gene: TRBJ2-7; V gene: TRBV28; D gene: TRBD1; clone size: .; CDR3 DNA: TGTGCCAGCAGCCCCGCCGGGACAGGGGGCCACGAGCAGTACTTC; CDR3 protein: CASSPAGTGGHEQYF
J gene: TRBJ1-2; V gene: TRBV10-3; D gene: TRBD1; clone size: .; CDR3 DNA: TGTGCCATCAGTTTTCGGGGACAGCTTGGCTACACCTTC; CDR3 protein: CAISFRGQLGYTF
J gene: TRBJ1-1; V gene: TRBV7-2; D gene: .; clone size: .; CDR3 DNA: TGTGCCAGCAGCTCCGAGGGATCGAATACTGAAGCTTTCTTT; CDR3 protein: CASSSEGSNTEAFF
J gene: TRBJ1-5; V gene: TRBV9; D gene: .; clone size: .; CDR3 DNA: TGTGCCAGCAGCAGTTCATTAGGGGGCAATCAGCCCCAGCATTTT; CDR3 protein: CASSSSLGGNQPQHF
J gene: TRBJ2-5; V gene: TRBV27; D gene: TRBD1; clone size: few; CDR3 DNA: TGTGCCAGCAGCCCAAGAACAGGGGTCCAAGAGACCCAGTACTTC; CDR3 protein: CASSPRTGVQETQYF
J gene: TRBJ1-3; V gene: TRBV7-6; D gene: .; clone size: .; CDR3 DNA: TGTGCCAGCAGCTTAAGTTACGGGTCCGAAAACACCATATATTTT; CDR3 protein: CASSLSYGSENTIYF
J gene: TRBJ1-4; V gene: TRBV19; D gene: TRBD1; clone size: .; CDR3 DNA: TGTGCCAGTAGGGACAGGGGGCATGAAAAACTGTTTTTT; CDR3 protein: CASRDRGHEKLFF
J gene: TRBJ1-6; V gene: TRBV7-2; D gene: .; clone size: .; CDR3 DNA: TGTGCCAGCAGCTTATTGAGCAGGGGTAATTCACCCCTCCACTTT; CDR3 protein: CASSLLSRGNSPLHF
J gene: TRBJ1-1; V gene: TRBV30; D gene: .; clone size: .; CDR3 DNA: TGTGCCTGGAGTCAACAGTCGAACACTGAAGCTTTCTTT; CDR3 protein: CAWSQQSNTEAFF
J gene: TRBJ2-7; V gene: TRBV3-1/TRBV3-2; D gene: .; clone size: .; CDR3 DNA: TGTGCCAGCAGCCAAGATCTTGTACAGGGTTCCCACGAGCAGTACTTC; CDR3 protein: CASSQDLVQGSHEQYF
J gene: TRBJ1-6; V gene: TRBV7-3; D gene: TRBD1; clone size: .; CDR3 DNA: TGTGCCAGCAGCTCAGGGACAGGGGCGGGTTCACCCCTCCACTTT; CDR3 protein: CASSSGTGAGSPLHF
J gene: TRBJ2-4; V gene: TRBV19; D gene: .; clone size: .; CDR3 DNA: TGTGCCAGTAGTATGAAAGGGGACATTCAGTACTTC; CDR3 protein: CASSMKGDIQYF
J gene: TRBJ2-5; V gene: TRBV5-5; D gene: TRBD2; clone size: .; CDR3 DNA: TGTGCCAGCAGCTTGGGAGGACTAGCGTACCAAGAGACCCAGTACTTC; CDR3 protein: CASSLGGLAYQETQYF
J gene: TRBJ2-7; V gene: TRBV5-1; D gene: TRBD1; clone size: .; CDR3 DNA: TGCGCCAGCAGCAGTGGACAGGGACCCTACGAGCAGTACTTC; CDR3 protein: CASSSGQGPYEQYF
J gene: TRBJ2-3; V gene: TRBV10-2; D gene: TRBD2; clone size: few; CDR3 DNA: TGCGCCAGCAGGGGACTAGCGGGGGTCAGCGATACGCAGTATTTT; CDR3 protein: CASRGLAGVSDTQYF
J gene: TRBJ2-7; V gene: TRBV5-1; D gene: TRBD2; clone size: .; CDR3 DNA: TGCGCCAGCAGCATTTTTCTAGCGGGAGGGCCTCACGAGCAGTACTTC; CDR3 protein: CASSIFLAGGPHEQYF
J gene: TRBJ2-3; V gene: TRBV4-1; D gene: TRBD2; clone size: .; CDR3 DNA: TGCGCCAGCAGCCAAGATTCGGCTAGCGGTTACACAGATACGCAGTATTTT; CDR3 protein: CASSQDSASGYTDTQYF
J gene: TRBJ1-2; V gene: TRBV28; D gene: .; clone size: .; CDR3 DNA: TGTGCCAGCACCACCCTGGGGGCGATGGATGGCTACACCTTC; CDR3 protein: CASTTLGAMDGYTF
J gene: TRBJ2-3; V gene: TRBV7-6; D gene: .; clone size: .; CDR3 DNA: TGTGCCAGCAGCTTGGCGACAGCCAGCACAGATACGCAGTATTTT; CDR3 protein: CASSLATASTDTQYF
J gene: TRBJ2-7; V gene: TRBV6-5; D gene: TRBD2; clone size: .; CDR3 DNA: TGTGCCAGCAGCTCCGGGACTAGCATGTTCCACGAGCAGTACTTC; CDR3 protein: CASSSGTSMFHEQYF